A single sample gave rise to the 3 T cell receptor beta chains below, sequenced in a study of blood T cells in healthy people across ages. It was with a sample-barcoded 5' primer and a J-beta primer mix that a second PCR of roughly 7 to 11 cycles was run. TCRdb reanalysed the 5' RACE reads using MiXCR and keeps one entry per CDR3 protein. The repertoire consists of 910,000 or so distinct CDR3 sequences, with roughly 51% occurring once and the leading ten covering roughly 23%. Sequencing was done on a sample of blood. All receptors derive from a woman aged 60-75 years in good health.

The chain carries TRBV29-1 and TRBJ2-3; D tentatively reads TRBD1 or TRBD2 (5 bases each). Germline assignment: CDR1 SQVTM and CDR2 ANQGSEA. V was trimmed by 6 bases and J by 0 bases, leaving 13 bases between them. This CDR3 contains 14 residues. CDR3 sequence reads: CSVHPGPSTDTQYF. The DNA of the CDR3 is TGCAGCGTCCATCCGGGGCCTAGCACAGATACGCAGTATTTT.

This clonotype was seen a handful of times. Here the CDR3 DNA reads TGCAGTGCTAGATCCAGACAGGGGGGGGCCTCTGGGGCCAACGTCCTGACTTTC. It specifies CSARSRQGGASGANVLTF. V and J are TRBV20-1 and TRBJ2-6; TRBD1 matches 9 bases. This CDR3 is built from 18 residues. Germline V gene data show CDR1 as DFQATT and CDR2 as SNEGSKA (reference sequence). V shed 2 bases, J shed 0 bases, and the junction held 8 bases outside the gene matches.

This clonotype occurred many times. This rearrangement joins TRBV13 to TRBJ1-2; the match to TRBD1 covers 7 bases. Germline CDR1 and CDR2: PRHDT and FYEKMQ (reference sequence). V dropped 4 bases and J dropped 3; count of bases not matched to a gene: 8. The CDR3 covers 15 residues. CDR3 sequence: CASSSKGQKHYGYTF. Here the CDR3 DNA reads TGTGCCAGCAGCTCGAAGGGACAGAAACACTATGGCTACACCTTC.